This TCR beta chain emerged from a study of response to subunit inactivated influenza vaccine. Germline lookup yields CDR1 MNHEY and CDR2 SVGAGI. Trimming pared 0 bases from V and 0 bases from J, leaving 9 bases between. CDR3 size: 15 residues. TCRdb re-derived calls from the RT-PCR reads in MiXCR, one entry per CDR3 protein. This sample has a few hundred thousand distinct CDR3 sequences; 10% to 11% occur once, and the top ten carry over 9.5%. Findings of the study overall: A suggestion made by the authors is that each seasonal influenza vaccination recruits few new T cells.

This clonotype was detected only a few times. Its antigen remains unidentified. The genes are TRBV6-5 and TRBJ2-7; no clear D. This clonotype was obtained from a man between 50 and 59 years old who received an inactivated influenza vaccine. The source material was PBMCs from blood, sampled about 40 days after vaccination. The CDR3 DNA reads as TGTGCCAGCAGTTACTCGAATCTATTCTCCTACGAGCAGTACTTC. Amino acid sequence: CASSYSNLFSYEQYF.